What follows describes a single T cell receptor (beta chain). Its antigen remains undetermined. One end of the junction varies from germline; a read error may be responsible. The cohort consisted of 600 or so healthy bone marrow donors. Cohort members were all nominally healthy when sampled, although unrecorded immune exposures were likely present. The donor was CMV seropositive and was included in the group of approximately 300 seropositive cohort members. Each donor provided a peripheral blood sample, and peripheral blood mononuclear cells were used for TCR beta sequencing. The Qiagen DNeasy Blood Extraction Kit was used to extract genomic DNA from the blood cell samples. The entry originates in a study of cytomegalovirus exposure and HLA in healthy donors (dated by TCRdb to about 2017). A note on the overall study: In an earlier analysis of 587 of the donors, 276 Gb of sequence data and approximately 100 million unique TCR beta sequences from about 190 million T cells were reported. Every repertoire in the discovery cohort had been generated on one and the same sequencing platform. The number of typed donors differed by locus: roughly 620-640 for A, B, C, DRB1 and DQB1; approximately 520 for DQA1; 600 to 610 for DPA1; and 400 to 480 for DPB1. The later analysis used no new phenotypic data to find candidate immune exposures, relying instead on TCR beta sequences and their occurrence across donors. The genetic ancestry cluster associated with self-reported Caucasian donors included about 84% of the approximately 400 genotyped donors. In a later genetic analysis, genome-wide SNP genotypes for about 65% of the roughly 700 donors were used, and that subset was treated as a discovery cohort. The study combined high-throughput TCR immunosequencing, statistical association of individual TCRs with disease status, and machine learning to predict cytomegalovirus infection status. HLA typing covered class I and class II loci at four-digit resolution. In addition to the first cohort of around 670 subjects, a separate validation cohort of 130 or so different subjects was used. Among 398 genotyped donors of the cohort, an average of 235,054 unique TCR beta nucleotide sequences were sequenced per donor, roughly 20% of them non-productive. To study patterns of TCR occurrence, a later analysis re-analyzed previously published TCR beta repertoires from 500 to 850 donors and added high-resolution HLA genotyping. An early release covering some 640 HLA-typed donors comprised about 300 gigabases of sequencing data and tens of millions of unique TCR sequences. Alongside the repertoire data, information on donor age, sex, ethnicity and CMV serostatus was compiled. The T cell repertoires of 670 or so subjects were profiled by immunosequencing and related to cytomegalovirus serostatus. Roughly 5 DR-DQ haplotypes were treated as single units for association and clustering because of strong linkage in the cohort. The study was designed to test whether signatures of past pathogen exposure could be identified by cataloging public T cell receptors. To decide whether each TCR beta V gene segment behaved as functional or pseudogenic, an earlier analysis of over 500 of the donors relied on high-throughput TCR beta sequencing.

As encoded in the germline V gene, CDR1 is MGHRA while CDR2 is YSYEKL. Taken from cysteine to phenylalanine, the CDR3 has 16 residues. Just CDR3 DNA is preserved here, 48 bases in frame from base 1. Libraries were prepared through the immunoSEQ multiplex PCR assay. For the multiplex PCR, a mixture combining 60 forward primers for TCR Vbeta segments and 13 reverse primers for TCR Jbeta segments was used. The CDR3 region of rearranged TCR beta genes was amplified from genomic DNA with a multiplex PCR assay. The Illumina HiSeq System was used to sequence the amplified TCR beta libraries as 87-base-pair reads. The study's own analysis went as follows. A later analysis counted approximately 74 million unique TCR beta chains across the 666 repertoires, and some 12 million of these chains were shared by at least two donors. To remove PCR and sequencing errors, raw reads were error-corrected and collapsed into unique sequences using a nearest-neighbor algorithm that merged closely related sequences. Alignment of CDR3 sequences to IMGT reference sequences was used to assign V, D and J gene segments. For a sequence to be retained, a match of at least six nucleotides was required to both a V gene segment and a J gene segment. A rearrangement was called productive if the CDR3 had no stop codons and remained in frame with V and J, and every other rearrangement was called non-productive. CDR3 was defined according to IMGT convention as the region running from the second conserved V-encoded cysteine to the conserved J-encoded phenylalanine. Sequences without an unambiguous match to a single V gene segment were excluded from the earlier analysis of about 600 of the donors. An earlier analysis of some 610 of the donors called V segments functional above 56.7% productive rearrangements and segregating when the between-donor standard deviation exceeded 5%. A statistical classification framework was developed to diagnose cytomegalovirus status using the catalog of TCR beta chain sequences. In a later analysis, V and J genes were assigned by comparing TCR nucleotide sequences against IMGT/GENE-DB human TR gene sequences. A later analysis assigned CDR3 sequences and most-parsimonious VDJ recombination scenarios with the TCRdist pipeline. A later analysis defined each TCR beta chain by its CDR3 amino acid sequence plus V-gene family, and excluded reads lacking a unique V-gene family. In a later analysis, fewer than 650 highly shared, low-generation-probability nucleotide sequences were removed to address suspected cross-contamination and a sequencing artifact. In a later analysis, a clonal expansion index for each public chain was calculated from normalized within-repertoire ranks of inferred template counts. A later analysis computed generation probabilities with a VDJ recombination model fitted to out-of-frame rearrangements, and checked the results against IGoR. A later analysis scored TCR-TCR, TCR-HLA and TCR-CMV co-occurrence with hypergeometric tests, applying a repertoire-size bias correction to TCR pairs. A later analysis estimated false discovery rates by permuting HLA or CMV assignments 20 times. In a later analysis, co-occurring TCRs were grouped using DBSCAN, and TCRdist sequence similarity was added for clustering within HLA-allele-positive subsets. Co-occurrence clustering excluded repertoires with fewer than 30,000 or more than 120,000 public chains, plus five with anomalous nucleotide sharing. TCRdb provides this immuneACCESS table in a form limited to in-frame rearrangements. Some clones are lacking; in checked studies, under half of them reflect an unresolved V gene, and why the rest are absent is not known. The V and J calls and clone size were taken over from that table, and D and trimming were inferred from the DNA. The sample has 85,000 to 110,000 clones on record, around 79% of them singletons. In total, the top ten clones hold approximately 4% of the sample.

Study-wide conclusions, independent of this receptor: An association between a missense DCLRE1C variant and V-gene and J-gene trimming of TCR beta chains was found in a later genetic analysis and replicated in an independent cohort. A later analysis associated 15,000 to 20,000 TCR beta sequences with specific HLA alleles at a false discovery rate of 0.05. CMV serostatus was the only immune exposure information available for the cohort. A further reported finding was that TCR beta sequences accurately predicted the HLA-A and HLA-B alleles for most subjects in the first cohort. A later analysis reported that several top co-occurrence clusters appeared linked to parvovirus B19, influenza, CMV and Epstein-Barr virus. The cohort was sequenced for TCR beta chains only, and without alpha or paired-chain data the features that could be detected were limited. According to a later genetic analysis, donors in an Asian-associated ancestry cluster had fewer N-insertions in productive TCRs than the approximately 700-donor mean. Sequencing depth was assumed to be roughly uniform across donors in the presence/absence analyses, though that assumption may not hold. When HLA alleles, especially DR and DQ, strongly co-occurred, TCR associations were difficult to assign to individual alleles. The study gave a list of under 200 TCR beta chains associated with cytomegalovirus. The authors suggested that the approach could potentially be generalized to other disease states and immunological phenotypes. In vitro tests confirmed that a few of the cytomegalovirus-associated TCR beta chains recognize cytomegalovirus antigens. Because counts were too low, about 15 rarely observed V segments, including chromosome 9 orphons, were left out of the earlier analysis of approximately 580 of the donors. A cluster of highly shared sequence variants was judged likely to represent a technical artifact of the sequencing pipeline. Most CMV-associated TCR beta chains appeared to be HLA-restricted in a later analysis, and the HLA associations seemed to be driven largely by CMV exposure. Because HLA typing was missing for some donors at each locus, association tests included only the typed subset. A later analysis found that TCR association rates varied across HLA loci, with DRB1 alleles showing the most associated TCRs and HLA-C alleles the fewest. Linkage disequilibrium might explain the correlated functional status among segregating V segments, but an unknown experimental factor could not be ruled out. A later analysis found that HLA-associated TCR beta chains were more clonally expanded and had lower generation probabilities than equally common non-associated chains. The classifier was reported to diagnose cytomegalovirus status with high specificity and sensitivity in both the original cohort and the validation cohort. Because the 87-base-pair reads could not distinguish some IMGT-functional V segments, including TRBV6-2 and TRBV6-3, those segments were excluded. Most TCR sequences were seen in very few donors, while some public TCRs were found in many individuals. In an earlier analysis of 500 to 650 of the donors, most TCR beta V segments appeared in productive rearrangements about 90% or about 30% of the time, broadly matching IMGT annotations.

Material: PBMCs. Recombination connected TRBV4-1 to TRBJ1-2; confidence is insufficient to name the D gene. The TCR originated in a man aged 50 to 59 in good health and CMV-seropositive. At the DNA level, the sequence is TGCGCCAGCAGCCAAGATCCGGGGAGAACTAACCATGGCTACACCTTC. The resulting protein is CASSQDPGRTNHGYTF.